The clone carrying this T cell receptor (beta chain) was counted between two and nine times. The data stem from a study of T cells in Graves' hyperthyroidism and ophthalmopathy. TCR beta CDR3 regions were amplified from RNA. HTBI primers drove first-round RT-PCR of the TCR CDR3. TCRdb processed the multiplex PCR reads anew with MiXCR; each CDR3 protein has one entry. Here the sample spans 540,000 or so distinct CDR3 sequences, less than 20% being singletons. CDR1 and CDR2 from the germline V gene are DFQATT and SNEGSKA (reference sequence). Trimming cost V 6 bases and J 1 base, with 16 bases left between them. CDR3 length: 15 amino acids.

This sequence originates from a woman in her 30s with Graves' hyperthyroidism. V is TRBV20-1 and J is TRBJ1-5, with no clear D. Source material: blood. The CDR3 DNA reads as TGCAGTGCCACTATACTCGGACTCAGCAATCAGCCCCAGCATTTT. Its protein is CSATILGLSNQPQHF.